The 10 T cell receptor beta chains in this list originate from one sample, sequenced in a study of regulatory T cells in long-lasting Graves disease. iRepertoire HTBI primers and Arm-PCR of CDR3 regions built TCR beta libraries. Via MiXCR, TCRdb re-called the multiplex PCR reads, giving one row per CDR3 protein. The sample includes 700,000 or so distinct CDR3 sequences, 30% of them seen just once. The time point here: persistent/refractory GD, antithyroid drugs over 5 years with positive TRAb. PBMC-derived RNA was used for the TCR library. Sequences were derived from peripheral blood mononuclear cells (PBMCs), sampled when the disease was refractory, from a patient treated with antithyroid drugs. The receptors were gathered from a female donor with Graves disease.

This clonotype was counted at least ten times. The chain combines TRBV7-9 with TRBJ2-7, with 8 positions matching TRBD1. Trimming removed 6 bases from V and 1 base from J; junction bases left unmatched: 5. CDR3 length: 14 amino acids. Germline loops: CDR1 SEHNR, CDR2 FQNEAQ (reference sequence). CDR3 sequence: CASRPGGRSYEQYF. The CDR3 DNA reads as TGTGCCAGCAGACCAGGGGGCAGGTCCTACGAGCAGTACTTC. Together with reference TRBV7-9 and TRBJ2-7, the CDR3 gives the full variable domain: DTGVSQNPRHKITKRGQNVTFRCDPISEHNRLYWYRQTLGQGPEFLTYFQNEAQLEKSRLLSDRFSAERPKGSFSTLEIQRTEQGDSAMYLCASRPGGRSYEQYFGPGTRLTVT.

This clonotype appeared a few times. The gene calls are TRBV5-1 and TRBJ2-1; 7 bases match TRBD2. The germline gives CDR1 SGHRS, CDR2 YFSETQ. Unmatched junction bases numbered 8, after V lost 0 bases and J lost 8 bases. This CDR3 comprises 15 residues. The CDR3 sequence is CASSLGLAARDEQFF. The CDR3 region has the DNA TGCGCCAGCAGCTTGGGGCTAGCGGCTAGGGATGAGCAGTTCTTC.

The rearrangement joins TRBV20-1 to TRBJ2-2, with 9 bases identical to TRBD1. V was pared by 3 bases and J by 6 bases, with 2 bases of the junction left unmatched. Germline V lookup: CDR1 DFQATT, CDR2 SNEGSKA (reference sequence). CDR3 length: 13 amino acids. CDR3 bases: TGCAGTGCTAGGGACAGGGGAGCCGGGGAGCTGTTTTTT. Protein: CSARDRGAGELFF.

The V call is TRBV3-1, the J call TRBJ1-1; weak D call: TRBD1 (6 bases). The CDR3 consists of 13 residues. Germline CDR1 reads LGHDT; CDR2 reads YNNKEL (reference sequence). V lost 4 bases and J lost 6, with 12 bases in between. CDR3 protein: CASSPEWGPEAFF. The DNA for the CDR3 is TGTGCCAGCAGCCCTGAGTGGGGGCCTGAAGCTTTCTTT.

This clonotype appeared a few times. The V gene is TRBV6-2 or TRBV6-3, the J gene TRBJ1-5; D gene ambiguous. The germline gives CDR1 MNHEY, CDR2 SVGEGT. The CDR3 is made up of 16 amino acids. Deletions cut 5 bases from V and 3 bases from J, with 17 bases between. In DNA form, the CDR3 reads TGTGCCAGCAGTGCCTACGTCGGGTGGGACAATCAGCCCCAGCATTTT. As protein: CASSAYVGWDNQPQHF.

As regards this clonotype: The junction does not match germline at one end; this may be a read error. This chain connects TRBV12-3 or TRBV12-4 to TRBJ1-1; no firm D call. The CDR3 runs 13 residues. The CDR3 DNA reads as TGTGCCAGCACCCGCCAGCCGAACACTAAAGCTTTCTTT. Residues: CASTRQPNTKAFF.

This clonotype has a handful of counts. This rearrangement joins TRBV13 to TRBJ1-1; D perhaps matches TRBD1 (5 bases). The germline V gene encodes CDR1 PRHDT and CDR2 FYEKMQ (reference sequence). V lost 5 bases and J 6 bases, leaving 16 bases between the germline ends. This CDR3 has 14 amino acids. DNA of the CDR3: TGTGCCAGCAGCCCGAATCCCGGGGGGGCTGAAGCTTTCTTT. Residues: CASSPNPGGAEAFF.

The J gene is TRBJ2-2, the V gene TRBV12-3 or TRBV12-4; D ambiguous. V lost 3 bases and J 6 bases, leaving 8 bases between the germline ends. The CDR3 length is 13 residues. The CDR3, as DNA: TGTGCCAGCAGTTTTGGTTGGGCCGGGGAGCTGTTTTTT. Its protein product is CASSFGWAGELFF.

This clonotype was observed a handful of times. The gene calls are TRBV3-1 and TRBJ1-5; D remains unclear. There are 15 residues in the CDR3. Germline V gene sequence: CDR1 LGHDT, CDR2 YNNKEL (reference sequence). V was clipped by 0 bases and J by 8 bases, with 14 bases between them. The CDR3 DNA sequence: TGTGCCAGCAGCCAAGAACGGGGTTTGTGGGAGCCCCAGCATTTT. This translates into CASSQERGLWEPQHF.

This clonotype was counted a few times. This chain connects TRBV7-9 to TRBJ2-2; 7 bases match TRBD2. This CDR3 spans 13 amino acids. V lost 9 bases to trimming and J lost 6 bases; unmatched junction nucleotides: 7. Per germline, CDR1 SEHNR and CDR2 FQNEAQ (reference sequence). The CDR3 nucleotides are TGTGCCAGGGGGAGCGGGATCGCCGGGGAGCTGTTTTTT. This translates into CARGSGIAGELFF. Filled out from reference TRBV7-9 and TRBJ2-2, the complete variable domain reads DTGVSQNPRHKITKRGQNVTFRCDPISEHNRLYWYRQTLGQGPEFLTYFQNEAQLEKSRLLSDRFSAERPKGSFSTLEIQRTEQGDSAMYLCARGSGIAGELFFGEGSRLTVL.